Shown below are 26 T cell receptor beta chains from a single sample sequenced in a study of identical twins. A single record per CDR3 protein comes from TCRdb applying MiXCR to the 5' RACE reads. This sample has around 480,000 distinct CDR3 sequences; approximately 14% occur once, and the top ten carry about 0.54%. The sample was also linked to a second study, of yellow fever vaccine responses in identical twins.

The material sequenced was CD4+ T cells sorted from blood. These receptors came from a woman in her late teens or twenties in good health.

This CDR3 reads CSVELRLAGVGRNEQFF. The DNA for the CDR3 is TGCAGCGTTGAACTCAGACTAGCGGGAGTAGGTCGTAATGAGCAGTTCTTC. The chain combines TRBV29-1 with TRBJ2-1; the match to TRBD2 covers 12 bases. The CDR3 is 17 amino acids. In germline, CDR1 is SQVTM, CDR2 ANQGSEA. Trimming removed 2 bases from V and 7 bases from J; junction bases left unmatched: 12.

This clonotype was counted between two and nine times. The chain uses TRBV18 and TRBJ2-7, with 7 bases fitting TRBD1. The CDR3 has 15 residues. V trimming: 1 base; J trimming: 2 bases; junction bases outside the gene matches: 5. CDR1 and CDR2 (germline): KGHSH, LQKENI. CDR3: CASSPLGTVTYEQYF. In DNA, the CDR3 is TGTGCCAGCTCACCACTTGGGACAGTAACCTACGAGCAGTACTTC. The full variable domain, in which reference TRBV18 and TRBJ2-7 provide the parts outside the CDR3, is NAGVMQNPRHLVRRRGQEARLRCSPMKGHSHVYWYRQLPEEGLKFMVYLQKENIIDESGMPKERFSAEFPKEGPSILRIQQVVRGDSAAYFCASSPLGTVTYEQYFGPGTRLTVT.

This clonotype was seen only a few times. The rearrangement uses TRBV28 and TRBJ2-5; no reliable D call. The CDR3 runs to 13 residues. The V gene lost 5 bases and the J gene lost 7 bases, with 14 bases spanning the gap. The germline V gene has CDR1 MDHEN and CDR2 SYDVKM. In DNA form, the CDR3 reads TGTGCCAGCAGTAGACTGTTGCCGGCGACCCAGTACTTC. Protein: CASSRLLPATQYF.

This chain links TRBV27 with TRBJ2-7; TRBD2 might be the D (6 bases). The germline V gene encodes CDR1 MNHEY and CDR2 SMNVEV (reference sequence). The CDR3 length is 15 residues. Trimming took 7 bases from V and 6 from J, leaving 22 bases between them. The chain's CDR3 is CASNHLSGPPGEQYF. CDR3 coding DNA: TGTGCCAGCAATCATCTGAGCGGGCCCCCGGGCGAGCAGTACTTC.

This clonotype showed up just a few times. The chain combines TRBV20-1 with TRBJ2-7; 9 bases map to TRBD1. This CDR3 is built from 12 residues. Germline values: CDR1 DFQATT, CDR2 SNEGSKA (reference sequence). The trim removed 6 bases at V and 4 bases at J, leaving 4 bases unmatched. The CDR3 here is CSAGQGLYEQYF. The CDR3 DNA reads TGCAGTGCGGGACAGGGCTTATACGAGCAGTACTTC.

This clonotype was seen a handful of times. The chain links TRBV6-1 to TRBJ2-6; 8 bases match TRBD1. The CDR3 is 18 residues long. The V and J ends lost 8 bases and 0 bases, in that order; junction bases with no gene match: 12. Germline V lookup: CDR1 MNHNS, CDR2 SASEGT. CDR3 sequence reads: CASGAQGAKSSGANVLTF. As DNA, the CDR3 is TGTGCCAGCGGAGCGCAGGGGGCGAAGAGCTCTGGGGCCAACGTCCTGACTTTC.

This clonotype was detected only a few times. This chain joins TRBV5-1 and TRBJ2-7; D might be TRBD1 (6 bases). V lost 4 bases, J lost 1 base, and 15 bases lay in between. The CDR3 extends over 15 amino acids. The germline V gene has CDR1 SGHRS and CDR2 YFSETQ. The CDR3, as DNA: TGCGCCAGCAGCACCGGGACAAAGTCTTCCTACGAGCAGTACTTC. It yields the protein CASSTGTKSSYEQYF.

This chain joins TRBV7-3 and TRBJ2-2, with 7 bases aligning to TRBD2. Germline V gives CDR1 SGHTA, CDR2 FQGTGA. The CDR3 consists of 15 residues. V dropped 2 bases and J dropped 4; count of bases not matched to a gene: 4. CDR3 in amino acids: CASSLGGTITGELFF. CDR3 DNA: TGTGCCAGCAGCTTAGGGGGGACTATCACCGGGGAGCTGTTTTTT.

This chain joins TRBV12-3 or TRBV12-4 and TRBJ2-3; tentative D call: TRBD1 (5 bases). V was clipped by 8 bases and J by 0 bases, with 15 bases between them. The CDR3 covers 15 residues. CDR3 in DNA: TGTGCCAGCGTTAGGGGTGCGTTAAGCACAGATACGCAGTATTTT. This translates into CASVRGALSTDTQYF.

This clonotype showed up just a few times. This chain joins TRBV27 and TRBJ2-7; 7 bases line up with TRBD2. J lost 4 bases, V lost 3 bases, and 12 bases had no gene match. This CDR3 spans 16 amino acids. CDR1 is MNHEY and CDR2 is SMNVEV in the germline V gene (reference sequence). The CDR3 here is CASSFGRGGGRYEQYF. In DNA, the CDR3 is TGTGCCAGCAGTTTTGGGCGCGGGGGTGGGCGGTACGAGCAGTACTTC.

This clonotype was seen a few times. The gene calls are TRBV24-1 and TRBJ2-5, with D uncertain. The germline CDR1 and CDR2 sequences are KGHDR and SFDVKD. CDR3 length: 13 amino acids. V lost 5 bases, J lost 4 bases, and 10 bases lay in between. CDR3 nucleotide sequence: TGTGCCACCAGTGCGTCAGCAGTAGAGACCCAGTACTTC. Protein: CATSASAVETQYF.

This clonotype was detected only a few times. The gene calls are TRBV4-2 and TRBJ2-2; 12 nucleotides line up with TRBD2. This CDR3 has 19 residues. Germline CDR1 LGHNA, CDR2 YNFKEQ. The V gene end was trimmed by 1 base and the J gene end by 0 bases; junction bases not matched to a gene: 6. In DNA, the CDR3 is TGTGCCAGCAGCCAAGTGGTACTAGCGGGAGGCGCGAACACCGGGGAGCTGTTTTTT. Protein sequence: CASSQVVLAGGANTGELFF.

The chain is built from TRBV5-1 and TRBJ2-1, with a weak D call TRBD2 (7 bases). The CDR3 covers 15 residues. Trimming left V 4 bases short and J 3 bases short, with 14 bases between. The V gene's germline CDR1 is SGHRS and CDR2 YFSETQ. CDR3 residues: CASSRGGQLYNEQFF. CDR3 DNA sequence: TGCGCCAGCAGCAGGGGGGGCCAGCTCTACAATGAGCAGTTCTTC. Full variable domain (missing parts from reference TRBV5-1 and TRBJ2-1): KAGVTQTPRYLIKTRGQQVTLSCSPISGHRSVSWYQQTPGQGLQFLFEYFSETQRNKGNFPGRFSGRQFSNSRSEMNVSTLELGDSALYLCASSRGGQLYNEQFFGPGTRLTVL.

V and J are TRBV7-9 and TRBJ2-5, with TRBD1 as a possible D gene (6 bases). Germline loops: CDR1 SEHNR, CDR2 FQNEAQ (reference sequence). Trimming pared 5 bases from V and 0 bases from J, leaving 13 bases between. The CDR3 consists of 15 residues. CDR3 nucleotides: TGTGCCAGCAGCCCCGGACAGACCTACCAAGAGACCCAGTACTTC. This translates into CASSPGQTYQETQYF.

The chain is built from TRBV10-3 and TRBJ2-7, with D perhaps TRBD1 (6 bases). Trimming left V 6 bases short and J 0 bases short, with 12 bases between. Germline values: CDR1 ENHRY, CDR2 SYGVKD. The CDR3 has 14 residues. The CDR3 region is CAIRRQDVSYEQYF. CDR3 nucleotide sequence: TGTGCCATCAGGAGACAGGACGTCTCCTACGAGCAGTACTTC.

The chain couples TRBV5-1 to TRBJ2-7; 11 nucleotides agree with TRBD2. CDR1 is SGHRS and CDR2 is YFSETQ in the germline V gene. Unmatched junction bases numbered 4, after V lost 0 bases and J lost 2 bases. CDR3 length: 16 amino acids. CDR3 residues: CASSLGGTSGPYEQYF. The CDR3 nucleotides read TGCGCCAGCAGCTTGGGGGGGACTAGCGGTCCCTACGAGCAGTACTTC.

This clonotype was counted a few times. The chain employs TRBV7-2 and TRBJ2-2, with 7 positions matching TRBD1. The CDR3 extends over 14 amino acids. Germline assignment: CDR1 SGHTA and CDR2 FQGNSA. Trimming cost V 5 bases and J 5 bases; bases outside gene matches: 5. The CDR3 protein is CASSNTGVTGELFF. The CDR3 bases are TGTGCCAGCAGCAACACAGGGGTGACCGGGGAGCTGTTTTTT.

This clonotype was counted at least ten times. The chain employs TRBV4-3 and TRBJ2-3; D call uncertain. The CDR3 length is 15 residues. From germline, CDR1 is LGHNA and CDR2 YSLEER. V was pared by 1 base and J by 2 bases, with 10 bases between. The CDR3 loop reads CASSQALRNTDTQYF. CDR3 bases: TGCGCCAGCAGCCAAGCGTTACGGAACACAGATACGCAGTATTTT.

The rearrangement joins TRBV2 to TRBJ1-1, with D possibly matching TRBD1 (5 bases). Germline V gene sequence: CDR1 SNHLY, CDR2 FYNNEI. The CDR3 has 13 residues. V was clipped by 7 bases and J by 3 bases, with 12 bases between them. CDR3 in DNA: TGTGCCAGCAAGTTTGAACAGGACACTGAAGCTTTCTTT. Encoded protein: CASKFEQDTEAFF.

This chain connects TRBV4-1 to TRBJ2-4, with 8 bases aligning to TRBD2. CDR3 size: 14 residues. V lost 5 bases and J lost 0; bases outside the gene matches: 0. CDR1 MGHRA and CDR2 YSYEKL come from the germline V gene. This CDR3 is CASSAGGAKNIQYF. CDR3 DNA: TGCGCCAGCAGCGCGGGGGGAGCCAAAAACATTCAGTACTTC.

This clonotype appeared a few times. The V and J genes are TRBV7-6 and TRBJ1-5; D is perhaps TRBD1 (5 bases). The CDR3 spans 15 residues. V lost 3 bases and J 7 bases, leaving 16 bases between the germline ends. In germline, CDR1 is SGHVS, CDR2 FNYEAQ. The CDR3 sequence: CASSLDGLGAQPQHF. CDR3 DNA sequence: TGTGCCAGCAGCTTGGACGGCCTAGGGGCGCAGCCCCAGCATTTT. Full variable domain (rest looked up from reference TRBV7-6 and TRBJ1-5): GAGVSQSPRYKVTKRGQDVALRCDPISGHVSLYWYRQALGQGPEFLTYFNYEAQQDKSGLPNDRFSAERPEGSISTLTIQRTEQRDSAMYRCASSLDGLGAQPQHFGDGTRLSIL.

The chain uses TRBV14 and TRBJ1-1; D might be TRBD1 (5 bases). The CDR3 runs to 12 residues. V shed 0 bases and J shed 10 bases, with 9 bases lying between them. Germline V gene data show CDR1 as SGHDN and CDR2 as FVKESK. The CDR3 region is CASSQDEGRAFF. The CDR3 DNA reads TGTGCCAGCAGCCAAGACGAGGGGCGAGCTTTCTTT.

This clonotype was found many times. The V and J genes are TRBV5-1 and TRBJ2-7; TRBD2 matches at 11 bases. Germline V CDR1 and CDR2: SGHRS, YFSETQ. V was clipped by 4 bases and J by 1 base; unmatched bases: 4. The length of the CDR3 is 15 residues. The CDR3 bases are TGCGCCAGCAGCAAGATAGCGGGAGGGTCCTACGAGCAGTACTTC. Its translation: CASSKIAGGSYEQYF.

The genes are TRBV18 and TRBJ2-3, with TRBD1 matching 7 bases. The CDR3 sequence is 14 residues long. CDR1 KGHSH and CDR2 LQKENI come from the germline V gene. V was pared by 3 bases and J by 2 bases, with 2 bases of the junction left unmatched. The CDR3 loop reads CASSPDRYTDTQYF. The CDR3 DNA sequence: TGTGCCAGCTCACCGGACAGGTACACAGATACGCAGTATTTT.

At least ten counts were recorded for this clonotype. CDR3 protein: CASSLERGVYNEQFF. The CDR3 nucleotides read TGCGCCAGCAGCTTGGAGCGGGGGGTCTACAATGAGCAGTTCTTC. The V call is TRBV5-1, the J call TRBJ2-1, with TRBD2 matching 9 bases. The CDR3 has 15 amino acids. After removal of 0 bases from V and 3 bases from J, the junction contained 1 base not matched to a gene. CDR1 and CDR2 from the germline V gene are SGHRS and YFSETQ.

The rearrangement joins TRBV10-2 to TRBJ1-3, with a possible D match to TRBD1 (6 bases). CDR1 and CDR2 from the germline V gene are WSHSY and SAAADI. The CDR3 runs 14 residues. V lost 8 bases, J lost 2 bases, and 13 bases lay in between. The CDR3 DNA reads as TGCGCCAGCGGAAGGGGGTCCGCTGGAAACACCATATATTTT. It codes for CASGRGSAGNTIYF.